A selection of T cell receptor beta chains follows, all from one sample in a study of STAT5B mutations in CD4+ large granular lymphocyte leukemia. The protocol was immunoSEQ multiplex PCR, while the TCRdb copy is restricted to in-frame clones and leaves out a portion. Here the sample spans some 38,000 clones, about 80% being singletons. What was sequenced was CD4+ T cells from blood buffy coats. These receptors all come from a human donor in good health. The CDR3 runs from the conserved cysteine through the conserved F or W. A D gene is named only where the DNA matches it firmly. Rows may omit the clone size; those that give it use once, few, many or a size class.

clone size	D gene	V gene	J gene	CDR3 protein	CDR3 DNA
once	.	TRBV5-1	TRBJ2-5	CASSLTGAFQETQYF	TGCGCCAGCAGCTTGACCGGAGCCTTCCAAGAGACCCAGTACTTC
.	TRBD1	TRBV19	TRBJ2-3	CASSIAGQGKDTQYF	TGTGCCAGTAGTATAGCGGGACAGGGGAAGGATACGCAGTATTTT
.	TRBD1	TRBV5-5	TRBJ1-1	CASSSGQGSVHTEAFF	TGTGCCAGCAGCTCGGGACAGGGGTCCGTGCACACTGAAGCTTTCTTT
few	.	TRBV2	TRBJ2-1	CASSGQYNEQFF	TGTGCCAGCAGTGGTCAGTACAATGAGCAGTTCTTC
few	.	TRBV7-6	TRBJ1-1	CASSLRASAGGTEAFF	TGTGCCAGCAGCCTCCGGGCCTCGGCGGGCGGCACTGAAGCTTTCTTT
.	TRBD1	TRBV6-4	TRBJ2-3	CASSEQDRAYDTQYF	TGTGCCAGCAGTGAACAGGACAGGGCATACGATACGCAGTATTTT
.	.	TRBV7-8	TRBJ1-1	CASSPPRGANTEAFF	TGTGCCAGCAGCCCCCCACGGGGGGCGAACACTGAAGCTTTCTTT
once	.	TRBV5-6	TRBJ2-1	CASSLAIGSYNEQFF	TGTGCCAGCAGCTTGGCCATCGGCAGTTACAATGAGCAGTTCTTC
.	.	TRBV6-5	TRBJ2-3	CASSGKGETQYF	TGTGCCAGCAGTGGAAAAGGGGAGACGCAGTATTTT
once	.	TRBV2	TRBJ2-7	CASSGGSGYEQYF	TGTGCCAGCAGTGGGGGGAGTGGCTACGAGCAGTACTTC
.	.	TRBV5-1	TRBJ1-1	CASSPRGTSYWAEAFF	TGCGCCAGCAGCCCTAGGGGGACAAGCTATTGGGCTGAAGCTTTCTTT
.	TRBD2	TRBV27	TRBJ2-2	CASSLSSSGIPGELFF	TGTGCCAGCAGTTTATCTTCTAGCGGGATCCCCGGGGAGCTGTTTTTT
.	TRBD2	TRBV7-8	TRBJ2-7	CASSQAGPTYEQYF	TGTGCCAGCAGCCAAGCGGGGCCTACCTACGAGCAGTACTTC
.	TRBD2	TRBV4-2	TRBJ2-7	CASSQNLAGGGEQYF	TGTGCCAGCAGCCAAAACCTAGCGGGGGGTGGGGAGCAGTACTTC
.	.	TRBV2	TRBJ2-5	CASSRGNQETQYF	TGTGCCAGCAGTAGAGGTAATCAAGAGACCCAGTACTTC
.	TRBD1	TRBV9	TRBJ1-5	CASSVGPTGVQPQHF	TGTGCCAGCAGCGTAGGCCCCACAGGGGTACAGCCCCAGCATTTT
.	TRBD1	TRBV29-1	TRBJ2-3	CSVEGQGASTDTQYF	TGCAGCGTTGAAGGACAGGGGGCAAGCACAGATACGCAGTATTTT